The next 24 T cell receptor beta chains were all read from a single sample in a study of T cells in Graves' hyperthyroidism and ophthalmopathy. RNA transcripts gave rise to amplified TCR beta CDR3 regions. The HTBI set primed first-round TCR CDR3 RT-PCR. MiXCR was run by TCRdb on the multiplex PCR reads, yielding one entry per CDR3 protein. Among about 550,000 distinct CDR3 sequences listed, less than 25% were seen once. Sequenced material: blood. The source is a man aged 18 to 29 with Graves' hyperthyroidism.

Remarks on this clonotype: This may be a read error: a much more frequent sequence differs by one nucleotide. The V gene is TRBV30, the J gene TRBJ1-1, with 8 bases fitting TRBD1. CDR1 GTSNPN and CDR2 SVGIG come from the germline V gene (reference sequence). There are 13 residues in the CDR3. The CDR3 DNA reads TGTTCCTGGAGTATACAGGGGGACACTGAAGCTTTCTTT. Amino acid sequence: CSWSIQGDTEAFF.

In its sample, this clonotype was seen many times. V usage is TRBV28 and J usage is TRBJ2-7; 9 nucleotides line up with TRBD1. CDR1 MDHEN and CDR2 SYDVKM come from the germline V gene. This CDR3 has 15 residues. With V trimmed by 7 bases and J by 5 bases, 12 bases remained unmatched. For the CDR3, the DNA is TGTGCCAGCACCGTCGGACAGGGGATTTGGAACGAGCAGTACTTC. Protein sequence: CASTVGQGIWNEQYF.

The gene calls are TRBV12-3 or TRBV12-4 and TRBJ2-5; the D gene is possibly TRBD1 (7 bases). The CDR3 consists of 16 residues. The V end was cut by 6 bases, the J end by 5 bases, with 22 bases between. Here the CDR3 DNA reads TGTGCCAGCAGCTTGGGAGGAGGGGGCTTGAGTGAGACCCAGTACTTC. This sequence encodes CASSLGGGGLSETQYF.

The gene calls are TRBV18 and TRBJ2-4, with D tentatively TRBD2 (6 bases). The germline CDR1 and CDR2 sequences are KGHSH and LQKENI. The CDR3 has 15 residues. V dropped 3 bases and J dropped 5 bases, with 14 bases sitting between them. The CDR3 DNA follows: TGTGCCAGCTCACCGCCAATGGAGGGGCAAAACATTCAGTACTTC. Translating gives CASSPPMEGQNIQYF.

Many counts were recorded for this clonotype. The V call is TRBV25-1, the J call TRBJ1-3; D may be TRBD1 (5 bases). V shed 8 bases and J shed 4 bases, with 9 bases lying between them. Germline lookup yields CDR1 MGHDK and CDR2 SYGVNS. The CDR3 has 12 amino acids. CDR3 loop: CASGRGGNTIYF. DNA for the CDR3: TGTGCCAGCGGGAGGGGCGGAAACACCATATATTTT. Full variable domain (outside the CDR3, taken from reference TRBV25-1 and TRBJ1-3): EADIYQTPRYLVIGTGKKITLECSQTMGHDKMYWYQQDPGMELHLIHYSYGVNSTEKGDLSSESTVSRIRTEHFPLTLESARPSHTSQYLCASGRGGNTIYFGEGSWLTVV.

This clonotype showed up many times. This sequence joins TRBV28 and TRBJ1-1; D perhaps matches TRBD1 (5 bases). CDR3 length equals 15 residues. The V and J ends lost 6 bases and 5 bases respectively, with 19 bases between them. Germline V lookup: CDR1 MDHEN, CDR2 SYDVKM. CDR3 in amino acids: CASRSSQGGKTEAFF. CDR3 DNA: TGTGCCAGCAGATCATCTCAGGGAGGGAAGACTGAAGCTTTCTTT.

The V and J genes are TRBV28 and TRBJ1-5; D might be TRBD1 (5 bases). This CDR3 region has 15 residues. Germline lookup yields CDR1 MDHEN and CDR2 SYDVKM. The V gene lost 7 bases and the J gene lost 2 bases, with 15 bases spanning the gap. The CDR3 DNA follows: TGTGCCAGCAAATTTCCGGGACTGGGCAATCAGCCCCAGCATTTT. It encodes CASKFPGLGNQPQHF.

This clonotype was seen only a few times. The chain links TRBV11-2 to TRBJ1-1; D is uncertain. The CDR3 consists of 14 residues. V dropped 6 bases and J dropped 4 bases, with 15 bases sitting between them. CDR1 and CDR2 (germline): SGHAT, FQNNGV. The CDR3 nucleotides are TGTGCCAGCAGTTTTGTACGAGGGAGCACTGAAGCTTTCTTT. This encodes CASSFVRGSTEAFF.

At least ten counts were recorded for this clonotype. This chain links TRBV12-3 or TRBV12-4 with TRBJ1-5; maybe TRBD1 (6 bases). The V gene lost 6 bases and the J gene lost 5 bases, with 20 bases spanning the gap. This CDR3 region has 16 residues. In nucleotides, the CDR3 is TGTGCCAGCAGCCCAAGAGGGGGGGAATGGGATCAGCCCCAGCATTTT. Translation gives CASSPRGGEWDQPQHF.

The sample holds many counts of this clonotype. CDR3 in amino acids: CASSRGLQVAGTQYF. Here the CDR3 DNA reads TGTGCCAGTAGTAGAGGTCTACAGGTGGCAGGGACCCAGTACTTC. The gene calls are TRBV19 and TRBJ2-5; a weak D match, TRBD1 (5 bases). This CDR3 is 15 amino acids long. Germline CDR1 LNHDA, CDR2 SQIVND (reference sequence). The V end was cut by 4 bases, the J end by 7 bases, with 19 bases between. The entire variable domain, with the rest obtained from reference TRBV19 and TRBJ2-5, is as follows: DGGITQSPKYLFRKEGQNVTLSCEQNLNHDAMYWYRQDPGQGLRLIYYSQIVNDFQKGDIAEGYSVSREKKESFPLTVTSAQKNPTAFYLCASSRGLQVAGTQYFGPGTRLLVL.

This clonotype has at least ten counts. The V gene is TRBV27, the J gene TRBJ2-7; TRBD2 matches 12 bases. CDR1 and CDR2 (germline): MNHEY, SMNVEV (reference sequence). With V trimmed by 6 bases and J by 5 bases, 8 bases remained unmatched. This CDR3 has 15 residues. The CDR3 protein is CASSLTTSGGNEQYF. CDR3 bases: TGTGCCAGCAGCTTAACGACTAGCGGGGGTAACGAGCAGTACTTC.

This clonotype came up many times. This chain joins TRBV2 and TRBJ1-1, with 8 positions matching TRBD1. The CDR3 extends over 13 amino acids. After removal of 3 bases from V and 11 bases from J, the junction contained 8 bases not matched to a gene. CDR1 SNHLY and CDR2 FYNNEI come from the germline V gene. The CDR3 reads CASSEAGGMFAFF. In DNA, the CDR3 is TGTGCCAGCAGTGAGGCAGGGGGCATGTTCGCTTTCTTT.

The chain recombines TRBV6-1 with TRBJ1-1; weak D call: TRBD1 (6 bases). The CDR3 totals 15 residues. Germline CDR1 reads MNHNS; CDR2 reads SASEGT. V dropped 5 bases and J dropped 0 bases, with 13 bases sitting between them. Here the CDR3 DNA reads TGTGCCAGCAGTCCGCCGGGGGACATGAACACTGAAGCTTTCTTT. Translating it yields CASSPPGDMNTEAFF.

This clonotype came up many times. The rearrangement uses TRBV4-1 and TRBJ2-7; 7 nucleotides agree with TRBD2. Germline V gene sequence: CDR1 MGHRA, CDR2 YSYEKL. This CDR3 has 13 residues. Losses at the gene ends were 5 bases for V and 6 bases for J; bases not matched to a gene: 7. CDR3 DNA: TGCGCCAGCAGCGAGAGATGGGGGGGCGAGCAGTACTTC. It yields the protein CASSERWGGEQYF.

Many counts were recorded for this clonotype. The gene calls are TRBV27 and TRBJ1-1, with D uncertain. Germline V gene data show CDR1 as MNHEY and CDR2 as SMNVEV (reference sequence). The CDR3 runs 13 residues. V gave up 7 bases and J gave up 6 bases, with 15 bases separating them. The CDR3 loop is CASTTRPEAEAFF. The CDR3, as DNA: TGTGCCAGCACCACGAGGCCCGAAGCTGAAGCTTTCTTT.

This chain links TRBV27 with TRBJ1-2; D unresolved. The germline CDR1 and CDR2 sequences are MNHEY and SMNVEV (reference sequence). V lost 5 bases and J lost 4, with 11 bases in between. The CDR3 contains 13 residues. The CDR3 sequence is CASSDDLFYGYTF. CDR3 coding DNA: TGTGCCAGCAGTGATGATTTGTTCTATGGCTACACCTTC.

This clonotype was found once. Here the CDR3 DNA reads TGTGCCAGCAGTTTATTTTCTAGCAAAGAGACCCAGTACTTC. Translated, it gives CASSLFSSKETQYF. V gene TRBV12-3 or TRBV12-4 combines with J gene TRBJ2-5; TRBD2 might be the D (5 bases). This CDR3 is built from 14 residues. V shed 2 bases and J shed 3 bases, with 10 bases lying between them.

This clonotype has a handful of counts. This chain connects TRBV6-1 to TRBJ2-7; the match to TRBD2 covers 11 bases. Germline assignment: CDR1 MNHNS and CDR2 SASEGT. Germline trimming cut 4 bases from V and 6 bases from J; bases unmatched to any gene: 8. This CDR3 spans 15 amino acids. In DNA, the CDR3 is TGTGCCAGCAGTGCCCTACTAGCGGGAGACGGCGAGCAGTACTTC. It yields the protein CASSALLAGDGEQYF.

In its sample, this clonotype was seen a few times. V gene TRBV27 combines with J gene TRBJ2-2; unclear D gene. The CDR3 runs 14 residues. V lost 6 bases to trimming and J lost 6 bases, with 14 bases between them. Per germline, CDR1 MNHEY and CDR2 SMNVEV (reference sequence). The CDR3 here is CASSYGPSPGELFF. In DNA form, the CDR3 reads TGTGCCAGCAGCTACGGACCTAGTCCCGGGGAGCTGTTTTTT.

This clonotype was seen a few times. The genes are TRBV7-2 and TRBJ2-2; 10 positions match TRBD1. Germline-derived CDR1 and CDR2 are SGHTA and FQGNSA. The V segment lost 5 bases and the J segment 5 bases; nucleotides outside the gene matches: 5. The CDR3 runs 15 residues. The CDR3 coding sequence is TGTGCCAGCAGCCGGGACAGGGGCCGTACCGGGGAGCTGTTTTTT. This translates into CASSRDRGRTGELFF.

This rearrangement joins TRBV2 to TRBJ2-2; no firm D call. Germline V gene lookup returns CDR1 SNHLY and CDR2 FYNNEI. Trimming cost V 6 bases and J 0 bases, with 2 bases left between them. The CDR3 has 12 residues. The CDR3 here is CASRPNTGELFF. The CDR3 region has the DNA TGTGCCAGCAGACCGAACACCGGGGAGCTGTTTTTT.

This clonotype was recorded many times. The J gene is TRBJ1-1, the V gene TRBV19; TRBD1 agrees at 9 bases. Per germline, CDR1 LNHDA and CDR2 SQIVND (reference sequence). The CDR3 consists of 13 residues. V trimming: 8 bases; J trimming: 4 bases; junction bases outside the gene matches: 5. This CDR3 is CASQGQGGTEAFF. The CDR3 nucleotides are TGTGCCAGTCAGGGACAGGGAGGCACTGAAGCTTTCTTT.

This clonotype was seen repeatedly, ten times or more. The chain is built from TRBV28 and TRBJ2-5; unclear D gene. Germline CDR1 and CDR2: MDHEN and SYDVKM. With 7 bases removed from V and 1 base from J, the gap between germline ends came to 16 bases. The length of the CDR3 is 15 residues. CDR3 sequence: CASTSRVLIQETQYF. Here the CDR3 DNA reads TGTGCCAGCACCTCACGGGTACTTATCCAAGAGACCCAGTACTTC. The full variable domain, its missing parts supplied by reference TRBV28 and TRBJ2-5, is DVKVTQSSRYLVKRTGEKVFLECVQDMDHENMFWYRQDPGLGLRLIYFSYDVKMKEKGDIPEGYSVSREKKERFSLILESASTNQTSMYLCASTSRVLIQETQYFGPGTRLLVL.

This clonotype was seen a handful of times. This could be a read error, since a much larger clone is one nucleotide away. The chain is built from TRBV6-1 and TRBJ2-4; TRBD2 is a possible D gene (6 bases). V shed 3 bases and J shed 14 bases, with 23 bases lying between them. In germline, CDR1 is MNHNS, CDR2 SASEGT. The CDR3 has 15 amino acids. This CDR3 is CASSDAEGSPLIKYF. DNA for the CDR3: TGTGCCAGCAGTGACGCGGAGGGGTCCCCTCTTATTAAGTACTTC.